The 9 T cell receptor beta chains in this list originate from one sample, sequenced in a study of cytomegalovirus exposure and HLA in healthy donors. PCR used 60 Vbeta primers and 13 Jbeta primers. Repertoires were generated with immunoSEQ multiplex PCR, while TCRdb's copy carries only in-frame clones and drops some. The table lists more than 150,000 clones, around four fifths of them singletons, with 1% in the top ten. Sequenced material: PBMCs. Source of these receptors: a woman between 45 and 60 years old in good health and CMV-seropositive.

This rearrangement joins TRBV28 to TRBJ1-4; 8 nucleotides agree with TRBD1. This CDR3 comprises 17 residues. The V gene end was trimmed by 6 bases and the J gene end by 0 bases; junction bases not matched to a gene: 9. Germline V gene data show CDR1 as MDHEN and CDR2 as SYDVKM. CDR3 in DNA: TGTGCCAGCAGGGACAGGGACCTATTTACAACTAATGAAAAACTGTTTTTT. It encodes CASRDRDLFTTNEKLFF.

The chain couples TRBV7-3 to TRBJ1-3; D perhaps matches TRBD1 (5 bases). The CDR3 loop spans 17 amino acids. The germline V gene has CDR1 SGHTA and CDR2 FQGTGA. Trimming took 1 base from V and 2 from J, leaving 15 bases between them. The CDR3 coding sequence is TGTGCCAGCAGCTTAAGCGGGGGGGGGTTGACTGGAAACACCATATATTTT. Translation gives CASSLSGGGLTGNTIYF.

This clone has more than one count but fewer than ten. The genes are TRBV10-3 and TRBJ2-5, with TRBD2 as a possible D gene (6 bases). This CDR3 has 13 residues. V lost 10 bases to trimming and J lost 2 bases, with 14 bases between them. The germline V gene encodes CDR1 ENHRY and CDR2 SYGVKD. The CDR3 is CATGRELQETQYF. The CDR3 coding sequence is TGTGCCACCGGGCGGGAACTGCAAGAGACCCAGTACTTC.

The genes are TRBV7-3 and TRBJ2-1, with TRBD2 matching 11 bases. The CDR3 length is 15 residues. CDR1 and CDR2 from the germline V gene are SGHTA and FQGTGA. Trimming removed 4 bases from V and 6 bases from J; junction bases left unmatched: 5. The DNA for the CDR3 is TGTGCCAGCAGCTCAACTAGCGGGAGCCTCAATGAGCAGTTCTTC. Translating gives CASSSTSGSLNEQFF.

This chain uses TRBV7-3 with TRBJ2-2; 15 bases fit TRBD2. This CDR3 has 18 residues. Germline-derived CDR1 and CDR2 are SGHTA and FQGTGA. V lost 3 bases, J lost 6 bases, and 8 bases stayed unmatched. The CDR3 loop is CASSFLGTSGGISGELFF. CDR3 in DNA: TGTGCCAGCAGCTTTCTCGGGACTAGCGGGGGGATATCCGGGGAGCTGTTTTTT.

This clone was seen only once. The rearrangement links TRBV19 to TRBJ1-2, with 8 bases fitting TRBD1. Per the germline V gene, CDR1 is LNHDA and CDR2 is SQIVND (reference sequence). V trimming: 4 bases; J trimming: 4 bases; junction bases outside the gene matches: 23. The CDR3 has 20 residues. CDR3 bases: TGTGCCAGTAGTACGTCCCCGGGACAGGCTTCACTCTTTCCCGCCTATGGCTACACCTTC. This sequence encodes CASSTSPGQASLFPAYGYTF.

The rearrangement joins TRBV6-1 to TRBJ1-1; D is possibly TRBD1 (5 bases). In germline, CDR1 is MNHNS, CDR2 SASEGT. Trimming shortened V by 5 bases and J by 1 base, and 8 bases separated the two germline ends. This CDR3 is 13 amino acids long. This chain's CDR3 is CASSLQENTEAFF. In DNA form, the CDR3 reads TGTGCCAGCAGTTTACAGGAGAACACTGAAGCTTTCTTT.

This clone showed up just a few times. The chain uses TRBV7-2 and TRBJ2-1; tentatively, D is TRBD1 (5 bases). Trimming removed 9 bases from V and 10 bases from J, with 22 bases in between. The CDR3 totals 14 residues. Looked up from germline, CDR1 is SGHTA and CDR2 is FQGNSA. The CDR3 loop is CASSQDTLQREQFF. Written as DNA, the CDR3 is TGTGCCAGTTCACAGGACACCTTACAACGAGAGCAGTTCTTC.

This clone has more than one count but fewer than ten. This chain uses TRBV30 with TRBJ1-5; TRBD1 matches at 10 bases. Trimming at V came to 3 bases and at J to 4 bases, leaving 6 bases not matched to a gene. This CDR3 has 15 amino acids. From germline, CDR1 is GTSNPN and CDR2 SVGIG (reference sequence). This CDR3 reads CAWSRDRGWNQPQHF. In DNA form, the CDR3 reads TGTGCCTGGAGCCGGGACAGGGGATGGAATCAGCCCCAGCATTTT.